This T cell receptor (beta chain) is drawn from a study of cytotoxic CD8 clonotypes in ibrutinib-treated CLL. At the level of the study: Among the patients, around ten presented as relapsed/refractory and 15 as treatment-naive; approximately 17 showed unmutated IGHV.

Sequencing was designed to attain a depth spanning 1 in 200,000 to 1 in 1 million T cells. Sequencing was performed with immunoSEQ multiplex PCR; in TCRdb, only in-frame clones are kept and a portion is missing. The repertoire holds fewer than 85,000 clones, roughly three quarters seen once, with around 5% in the top ten. The trim removed 6 bases at V and 4 bases at J, leaving 2 bases unmatched. The CDR3 is made up of 13 amino acids. CDR1 and CDR2 from the germline V gene are MNHEY and SVGAGI. Of note for this clone: Its antigen is unknown.

Points from the study as a whole: Once treatment began, public clonotypes, which were uncommon, contracted or stayed stable.

Source: PBMCs, taken after 12 months of ibrutinib treatment. The clonotype comes from a human donor with chronic lymphocytic leukemia. This sequence joins TRBV6-5 and TRBJ2-1, with 8 bases aligning to TRBD2. The DNA for the CDR3 is TGTGCCAGCAGCCTAGCGGGTTACAATGAGCAGTTCTTC. It is translated as CASSLAGYNEQFF.